One and the same sample provided the 11 T cell receptor beta chains below, sequenced in a study of blood T cell repertoires in COVID-19. Using immunoSEQ multiplex PCR, the repertoire was profiled, and TCRdb retains in-frame clones only, with some absent. The sample includes about 180,000 clones, roughly 85% of them seen just once. The sample comprised peripheral blood. The receptors derive from a man aged 55-75 years with acute or convalescent COVID-19.

The table lists this clone with a count of one. V usage is TRBV7-2 and J usage is TRBJ1-2; a weak D match, TRBD1 (6 bases). Germline V CDR1 and CDR2: SGHTA, FQGNSA. Trimming left V 5 bases short and J 8 bases short, with 15 bases between. CDR3 length: 13 amino acids. Here the CDR3 DNA reads TGTGCCAGCAGCCCCGGGGGGGCGCGCGGCTACACCTTC. This encodes CASSPGGARGYTF.

This clone has only a few counts. This rearrangement joins TRBV5-1 to TRBJ2-1; 8 bases line up with TRBD2. CDR1 is SGHRS, CDR2 YFSETQ, per germline. The junction had 11 bases not matched to a gene; V was cut back by 7 bases and J by 8 bases. This CDR3 has 14 amino acids. The CDR3 sequence: CASGPGLVVDEQFF. The CDR3 DNA follows: TGCGCCAGCGGACCGGGACTAGTGGTCGATGAGCAGTTCTTC.

The rearrangement joins TRBV23-1 to TRBJ1-3; D possibly corresponds to TRBD1 (6 bases). TRBV23-1 is marked as an open reading frame, function uncertain. V shed 8 bases and J shed 9 bases, with 20 bases lying between them. The length of the CDR3 is 14 residues. The DNA of the CDR3 is TGCGCCAGCTTGGAACAGGGACGACTGGGCACCATATATTTT. Translated: CASLEQGRLGTIYF.

The chain has TRBV28 and TRBJ1-1; TRBD1 agrees at 9 bases. CDR1 MDHEN and CDR2 SYDVKM come from the germline V gene. The CDR3 totals 13 residues. Germline trimming cut 6 bases from V and 7 bases from J; bases unmatched to any gene: 6. The CDR3: CASSQADRGEAFF. The CDR3 region has the DNA TGTGCCAGCAGCCAAGCGGACAGGGGTGAAGCTTTCTTT.

The chain carries TRBV5-4 and TRBJ2-2, with TRBD2 as a possible D gene (6 bases). The ends were cut back, 4 bases at V and 2 bases at J, with 12 bases in the middle. The germline V gene has CDR1 SGHNT and CDR2 YYREEE (reference sequence). This CDR3 has 15 residues. The CDR3 region has the DNA TGTGCCAGCAGCCTCCGGGACTTTAACACCGGGGAGCTGTTTTTT. Translation gives CASSLRDFNTGELFF.

The chain carries TRBV3-1 (or the pseudogene TRBV3-2) and TRBJ2-7, with 9 bases lining up with TRBD2. This CDR3 is built from 17 residues. Germline V gene lookup returns CDR1 LGHDT and CDR2 YNNKEL (reference sequence). Trimming removed 3 bases from V and 3 bases from J; junction bases left unmatched: 12. The CDR3 coding sequence is TGTGCCAGCAGCCAGGCGGCTAGCGGGAATAGGATCTACGAGCAGTACTTC. This codes for CASSQAASGNRIYEQYF.

This clone was seen only once. The chain has TRBV19 and TRBJ1-2; 9 bases agree with TRBD1. Trimming took 3 bases from V and 7 from J; bases not matched to a gene: 12. The CDR3 sequence is 16 residues long. Germline CDR1 reads LNHDA; CDR2 reads SQIVND (reference sequence). CDR3: CASSMDWDRDWSGYTF. Written as DNA, the CDR3 is TGTGCCAGTAGTATGGACTGGGACAGGGATTGGTCTGGCTACACCTTC.

This clone was observed a few times. The chain employs TRBV27 and TRBJ1-6, with TRBD1 as a possible D gene (5 bases). The CDR3 runs to 12 residues. Germline V lookup: CDR1 MNHEY, CDR2 SMNVEV (reference sequence). V lost 5 bases to trimming and J lost 13 bases, with 12 bases between them. As DNA, the CDR3 is TGTGCCAGCAGTGCCTTAAGGGGCCCCCTCCACTTT. Encoded protein: CASSALRGPLHF.

The chain uses TRBV18 and TRBJ2-5; TRBD2 aligns across 14 bases. This CDR3 has 17 residues. The junction had 13 bases not matched to a gene; V was cut back by 8 bases and J by 5 bases. Germline V gene lookup returns CDR1 KGHSH and CDR2 LQKENI. In nucleotides, the CDR3 is TGTGCCAGCGCCGCGGGACTAGCGGGAGCCCGGGGGGAGACCCAGTACTTC. This gives the protein CASAAGLAGARGETQYF.

This chain connects TRBV5-1 to TRBJ1-2; 7 positions match TRBD1. The junction had 7 bases not matched to a gene; V was cut back by 0 bases and J by 5 bases. The germline V gene has CDR1 SGHRS and CDR2 YFSETQ. The CDR3 is made up of 15 amino acids. The CDR3 DNA follows: TGCGCCAGCAGCTTGGCCGGGACAGCTATATATGGCTACACCTTC. It codes for CASSLAGTAIYGYTF.

The chain joins TRBV5-1 to TRBJ2-6, with 7 bases fitting TRBD1. The ends lost 3 bases at V and 4 bases at J; junction bases unmatched: 4. The CDR3 totals 15 residues. The V gene's germline CDR1 is SGHRS and CDR2 YFSETQ. The CDR3 reads CASSSSGGGANVLTF. The CDR3 DNA is TGCGCCAGCAGCTCCTCAGGGGGAGGGGCCAACGTCCTGACTTTC. Variable domain in full (rest from reference TRBV5-1 and TRBJ2-6): KAGVTQTPRYLIKTRGQQVTLSCSPISGHRSVSWYQQTPGQGLQFLFEYFSETQRNKGNFPGRFSGRQFSNSRSEMNVSTLELGDSALYLCASSSSGGGANVLTFGAGSRLTVL.